The entry that follows covers one T cell receptor beta chain sequence. Its target is unknown. The germline gene is not matched at one end of the junction; a read error may be the cause. CDR1 is SGHKS, CDR2 YYEKEE, per germline (reference sequence). CDR3 length: 14 residues. This entry comes from a study of blood T cells in healthy people across ages. Study conclusions and caveats: Naive CD4+ cells and diversity were both higher in long-lived donors than in aged donors.

A J-beta primer mix and a sample-barcoded 5' primer were used in a second PCR of about 7 to 12 cycles. In TCRdb, the 5' RACE reads were re-called with MiXCR into one record per CDR3 protein. The sample contains approximately 700,000 distinct CDR3 sequences, about a third of which appear only once. Sequenced input: blood. The clonotype originates from a woman older than 75 in good health. The gene calls are TRBV5-5 and TRBJ2-5; D remains unclear. Matching the DNA end better, TRBJ2-7 makes the J call doubtful. As DNA, the CDR3 is TGTGCCAGCAGCTTATTTCCCGACTCCTGCGAGCAGTACTTC. This encodes CASSLFPDSCEQYF.